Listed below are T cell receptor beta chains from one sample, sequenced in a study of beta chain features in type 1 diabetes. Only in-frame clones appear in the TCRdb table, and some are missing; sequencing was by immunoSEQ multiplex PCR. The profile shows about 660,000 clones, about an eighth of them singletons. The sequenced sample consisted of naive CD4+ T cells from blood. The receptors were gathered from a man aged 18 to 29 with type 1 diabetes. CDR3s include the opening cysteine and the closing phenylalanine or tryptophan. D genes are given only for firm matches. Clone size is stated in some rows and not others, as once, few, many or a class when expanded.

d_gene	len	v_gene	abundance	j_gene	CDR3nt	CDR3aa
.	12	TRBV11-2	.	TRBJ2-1	TGTGCCAGCAGCCCAACCTACAATGAGCAGTTCTTC	CASSPTYNEQFF
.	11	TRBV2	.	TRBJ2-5	TGTGCCAGCAGGGAGGGAGAGACCCAGTACTTC	CASREGETQYF
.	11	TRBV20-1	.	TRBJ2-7	TGCAGTGCTAGGGCCCGCTACGAGCAGTACTTC	CSARARYEQYF
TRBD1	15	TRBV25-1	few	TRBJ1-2	TGTGCCAGCAGTGGGCGACAGGGACAGGAATATGGCTACACCTTC	CASSGRQGQEYGYTF
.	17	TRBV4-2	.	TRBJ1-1	TGTGCCAGCAGCCAAGATCGTGCAGGCGAGATGAACACTGAAGCTTTCTTT	CASSQDRAGEMNTEAFF
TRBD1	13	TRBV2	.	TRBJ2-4	TGTGCCAGCAGTGCGAACAGGGGGGACATTCAGTACTTC	CASSANRGDIQYF
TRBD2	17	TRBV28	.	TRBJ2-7	TGTGCCAGCAGTGGACTAGCGGGAGGAAGGGGCTTCTACGAGCAGTACTTC	CASSGLAGGRGFYEQYF
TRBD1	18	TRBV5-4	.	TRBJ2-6	TGTGCCAGCAACACCGGTGGACAGGGGGCGTATGGGGCCAACGTCCTGACTTTC	CASNTGGQGAYGANVLTF
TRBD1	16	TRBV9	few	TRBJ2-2	TGTGCCAGCAGTACAGCCGGGACAGGGGTCTCCGGGGAGCTGTTTTTT	CASSTAGTGVSGELFF
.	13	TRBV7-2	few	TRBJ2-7	TGTGCCAGCAGCCCAGGCCCTGGAGGCGAGCAGTACTTC	CASSPGPGGEQYF
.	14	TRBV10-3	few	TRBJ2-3	TGTGCCATCAGTGAAACGGGGAGCACAGATACGCAGTATTTT	CAISETGSTDTQYF
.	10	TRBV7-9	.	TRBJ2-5	TGTGCCAGCAAAGGGGAGACCCAGTACTTC	CASKGETQYF
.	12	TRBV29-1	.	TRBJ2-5	TGCAGCGCAGGGGGGTTCCAAGAGACCCAGTACTTC	CSAGGFQETQYF
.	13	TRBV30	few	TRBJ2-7	TGTGCCTGGAGTAGGTTTGAATCCTACGAGCAGTACTTC	CAWSRFESYEQYF
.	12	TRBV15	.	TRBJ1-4	TGTGCCACCAGCCCGCGACGATACGAACTGTTTTTT	CATSPRRYELFF
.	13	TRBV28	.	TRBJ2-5	TGTGCCAGCAGGAACGCAGCAGAAGAGACCCAGTACTTC	CASRNAAEETQYF
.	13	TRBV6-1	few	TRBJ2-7	TGTGCCAGCAGTGAACGAGGCCTGGACGAGCAGTACTTC	CASSERGLDEQYF
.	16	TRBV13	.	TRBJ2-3	TGTGCCAGCAGCTTAGTGGCCGCACGGGGCACAGATACGCAGTATTTT	CASSLVAARGTDTQYF
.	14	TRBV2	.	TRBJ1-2	TGTGCCAGCAGTGAGACGTGGTCTGCGTATGGCTACACCTTC	CASSETWSAYGYTF
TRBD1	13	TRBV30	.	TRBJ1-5	TGTGCCTGGAGGGCACAGGGGTTGCAGCCCCAGCATTTT	CAWRAQGLQPQHF
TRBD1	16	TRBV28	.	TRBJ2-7	TGTGCCAGCAGTTCCTCCGGGACAGGGGCGCACTACGAGCAGTACTTC	CASSSSGTGAHYEQYF
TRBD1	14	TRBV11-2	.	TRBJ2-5	TGTGCCAGCAGCCCCGACAGGGTAGGAGAGACCCAGTACTTC	CASSPDRVGETQYF
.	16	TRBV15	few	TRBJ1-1	TGTGCCACCAGCAGGACTCCGAGTGCTATGAACACTGAAGCTTTCTTT	CATSRTPSAMNTEAFF
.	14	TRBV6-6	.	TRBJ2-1	TGTGCCAGCAAACAGAAAACGGGGTACAATGAGCAGTTCTTC	CASKQKTGYNEQFF
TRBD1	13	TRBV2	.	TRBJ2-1	TGTGCCAGCACGACAGGGGGGTCACATGAGCAGTTCTTC	CASTTGGSHEQFF
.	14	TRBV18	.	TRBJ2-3	TGTGCCAGCTCACCGGGGTATGTAACAGATACGCAGTATTTT	CASSPGYVTDTQYF
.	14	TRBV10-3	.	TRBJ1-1	TGTGCCATCAGTGAGTCGCTGGCGATCACTGAAGCTTTCTTT	CAISESLAITEAFF
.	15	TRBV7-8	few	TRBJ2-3	TGTGCCAGCAGCTTACATTCCCCCAATCGGGTCACGCAGTATTTT	CASSLHSPNRVTQYF
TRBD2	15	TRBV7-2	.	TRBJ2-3	TGTGCCAGCAGCTTCGGGACTAGCGGCAAGGATACGCAGTATTTT	CASSFGTSGKDTQYF
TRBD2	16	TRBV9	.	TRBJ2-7	TGTGCCAGCAGCGTAGGGGCTAGCGGGCCACCCTACGAGCAGTACTTC	CASSVGASGPPYEQYF
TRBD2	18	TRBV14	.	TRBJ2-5	TGTGCCAGCAGCCAAGATATAGCGGGAAGCCAACTACAAGAGACCCAGTACTTC	CASSQDIAGSQLQETQYF
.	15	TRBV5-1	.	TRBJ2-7	TGCGCCAGCAGCTTACTCACAGGTCTTTCCTACGAGCAGTACTTC	CASSLLTGLSYEQYF
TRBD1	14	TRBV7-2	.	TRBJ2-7	TGTGCCAGCAGCATAGGACAGGGCTCCTACGAGCAGTACTTC	CASSIGQGSYEQYF
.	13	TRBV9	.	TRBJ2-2	TGTGCCAGCAGCGTAATGAACACCGGGGAGCTGTTTTTT	CASSVMNTGELFF
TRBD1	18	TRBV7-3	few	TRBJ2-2	TGTGCCAGCAGCTCGGCCGCCCGGGACAGGGGAGCCACCGGGGAGCTGTTTTTT	CASSSAARDRGATGELFF
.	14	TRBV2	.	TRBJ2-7	TGTGCCAGCAGCCGGAACAGGGCATTCCACGAGCAGTACTTC	CASSRNRAFHEQYF
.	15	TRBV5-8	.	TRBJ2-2	TGTGCCAGCAGCCAAGCTGGGCGGAACACCGGGGAGCTGTTTTTT	CASSQAGRNTGELFF
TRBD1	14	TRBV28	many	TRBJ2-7	TGTGCCAGCAGTTCCCCGACAGGGCCCTACGAGCAGTACTTC	CASSSPTGPYEQYF
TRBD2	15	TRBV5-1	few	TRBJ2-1	TGCGCCAGCAGCCAAGGGACTAGCGGGGGCAATGAGCAGTTCTTC	CASSQGTSGGNEQFF
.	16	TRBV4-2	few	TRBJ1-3	TGTGCCAGCAGCCAAGTGGTACTTACCTCTGGAAACACCATATATTTT	CASSQVVLTSGNTIYF
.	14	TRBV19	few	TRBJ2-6	TGTGCCAGTAGTAGGGGCGCTGGGGCCAACGTCCTGACTTTC	CASSRGAGANVLTF
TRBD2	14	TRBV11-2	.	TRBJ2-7	TGTGCCAGCAGCTTCTCGGGAGGGGCCTACGAGCAGTACTTC	CASSFSGGAYEQYF
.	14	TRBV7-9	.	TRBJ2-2	TGTGCCAGCAGCTCGCAGCGTCACGCCGGGGAGCTGTTTTTT	CASSSQRHAGELFF
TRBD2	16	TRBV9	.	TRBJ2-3	TGTGCCAGCAGCGTAGGTCAAGCGGGGCGCACAGATACGCAGTATTTT	CASSVGQAGRTDTQYF
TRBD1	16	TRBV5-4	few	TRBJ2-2	TGTGCCAGCAGCACGGGGACAGGGTCAAGCACCGGGGAGCTGTTTTTT	CASSTGTGSSTGELFF